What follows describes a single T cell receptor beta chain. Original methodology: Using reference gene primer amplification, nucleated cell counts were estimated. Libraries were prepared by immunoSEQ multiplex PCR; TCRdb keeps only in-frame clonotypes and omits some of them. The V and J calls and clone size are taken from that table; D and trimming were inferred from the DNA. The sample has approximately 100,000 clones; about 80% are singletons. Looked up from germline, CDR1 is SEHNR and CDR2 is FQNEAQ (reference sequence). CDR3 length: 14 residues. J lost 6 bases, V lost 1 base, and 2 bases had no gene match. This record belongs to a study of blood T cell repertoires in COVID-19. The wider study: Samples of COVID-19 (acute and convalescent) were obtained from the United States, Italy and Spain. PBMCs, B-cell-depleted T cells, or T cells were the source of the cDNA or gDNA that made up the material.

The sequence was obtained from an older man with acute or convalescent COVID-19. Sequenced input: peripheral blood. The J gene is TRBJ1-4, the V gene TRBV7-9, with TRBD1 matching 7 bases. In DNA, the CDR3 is TGTGCCAGCAGCTTAGACAGGGGTGATGAAAAACTGTTTTTT. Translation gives CASSLDRGDEKLFF.